The next 23 T cell receptor beta chains were all read from a single sample in a study of blood T cells in healthy people across ages (dated by TCRdb to the mid-2010s). The library was built by means of 5' RACE. The instrument was an Illumina HiSeq 2500. A second PCR of roughly 7 to 11 cycles was run with a J-beta primer mix and a sample-barcoded 5' primer. TCRdb reanalyzed the raw reads on its own, using fastp at Q25 for trimming and MiXCR for clone calling, and kept in-frame beta chains. Each CDR3 protein appears once, grouped with its most common genes and DNA. The sample table records about 1.5 million distinct CDR3 sequences; 42% of these occur just once. Of the sample, 4% falls within the top ten clones. Sequences were obtained from blood. The receptors shown here come from a woman between 18 and 30 years old in good health.

The chain carries TRBV6-1 and TRBJ1-1; 7 bases are shared with TRBD1. CDR3 length: 15 residues. Per the germline V gene, CDR1 is MNHNS and CDR2 is SASEGT. The J segment lost 3 bases and the V segment lost 3 bases, leaving 7 bases of the junction unmatched. This CDR3 reads CASSEGPGGYTEAFF. In nucleotides, the CDR3 is TGTGCCAGCAGTGAGGGTCCAGGGGGGTACACTGAAGCTTTCTTT.

The sample holds a few counts of this clonotype. CDR3 nucleotide sequence: TGCAGCGTTGAGAAAGGGGGCGAGCAGTACTTC. Translated: CSVEKGGEQYF. The chain is built from TRBV29-1 and TRBJ2-5; D may be TRBD1 (6 bases). The J call could be wrong; TRBJ2-7 is a better fit for the DNA end. Germline V CDR1 and CDR2: SQVTM, ANQGSEA. This CDR3 comprises 11 residues.

This clonotype was recorded a few times. CDR3: CATQQAGEQYF. CDR3 in DNA: TGTGCCACCCAACAAGCCGGCGAGCAGTACTTC. The chain carries TRBV2 and TRBJ2-4; no definite D call. The end of the DNA fits TRBJ2-7 better, so the J call may be wrong. Germline V lookup: CDR1 SNHLY, CDR2 FYNNEI. The CDR3 length is 11 residues.

This clonotype was observed a handful of times. This chain uses TRBV12-3 or TRBV12-4 with TRBJ1-4, with unresolved D. CDR3 size: 14 residues. V was trimmed by 3 bases and J by 8 bases, leaving 13 bases between them. CDR3 sequence: CASSLAPRREKLFF. Written as DNA, the CDR3 is TGTGCCAGCAGTTTGGCGCCCCGGAGGGAAAAACTGTTTTTT.

The chain has TRBV29-1 and TRBJ1-1, with no clear D. The V gene lost 3 bases and the J gene lost 4 bases, with 12 bases spanning the gap. Germline CDR1 is SQVTM and CDR2 is ANQGSEA. The CDR3 loop spans 13 amino acids. The CDR3 protein is CSVESGKGTEAFF. For the CDR3, the DNA is TGCAGCGTTGAGAGTGGTAAGGGCACTGAAGCTTTCTTT.

The V gene is TRBV7-9, the J gene TRBJ1-2; D possibly corresponds to TRBD1 (6 bases). The CDR3 length is 13 residues. Germline CDR1 SEHNR, CDR2 FQNEAQ (reference sequence). V dropped 0 bases and J dropped 6 bases, with 8 bases sitting between them. In DNA form, the CDR3 reads TGTGCCAGCAGCTTAGCTCCAGGGGATGGCTACACCTTC. Amino acids: CASSLAPGDGYTF.

The CDR3 bases are TGCGCCAGCAGCTGGACATACGACAGGGGGCTGAATGGCTACACCTTC. This gives the protein CASSWTYDRGLNGYTF. The genes are TRBV5-1 and TRBJ1-2, with 10 positions matching TRBD1. Germline V gene sequence: CDR1 SGHRS, CDR2 YFSETQ. This CDR3 has 16 amino acids. V lost 3 bases, J lost 6 bases, and 11 bases stayed unmatched. Complete variable domain (other parts from reference TRBV5-1 and TRBJ1-2): KAGVTQTPRYLIKTRGQQVTLSCSPISGHRSVSWYQQTPGQGLQFLFEYFSETQRNKGNFPGRFSGRQFSNSRSEMNVSTLELGDSALYLCASSWTYDRGLNGYTFGSGTRLTVV.

The genes are TRBV4-1 and TRBJ1-3; D not certain. The CDR3 covers 16 residues. CDR1 MGHRA and CDR2 YSYEKL come from the germline V gene. V gave up 1 base and J gave up 0 bases, with 10 bases separating them. The CDR3 sequence: CASSQVVGSSGNTIYF. The CDR3 DNA reads as TGCGCCAGCAGCCAAGTGGTGGGAAGCTCTGGAAACACCATATATTTT.

The CDR3 protein is CASSLDGTANSPLHF. The CDR3 bases are TGCGCCAGCAGCTTGGACGGGACCGCCAATTCACCCCTCCACTTT. J is TRBJ1-6 and V is TRBV5-1, with D perhaps matching TRBD1 (5 bases). Germline-derived CDR1 and CDR2 are SGHRS and YFSETQ. The CDR3 totals 15 residues. Trimming took 0 bases from V and 7 from J, leaving 11 bases between them.

The genes are TRBV5-1 and TRBJ2-7, with D maybe TRBD2 (5 bases). Germline V gene data show CDR1 as SGHRS and CDR2 as YFSETQ. The CDR3 runs 18 residues. V lost 1 base to trimming and J lost 2 bases, with 22 bases between them. CDR3 loop: CASSLRWRPSSLPYEQYF. Here the CDR3 DNA reads TGCGCCAGCAGCTTGAGGTGGAGGCCCAGTTCTCTTCCCTACGAGCAGTACTTC.

The V and J genes are TRBV12-3 or TRBV12-4 and TRBJ1-1; D is perhaps TRBD1 (5 bases). The germline V and J ends were trimmed by 7 bases and 3 bases, with 12 bases remaining between them. The CDR3 spans 13 residues. The CDR3 reads CASKAGGDTEAFF. CDR3 sequence (DNA): TGTGCCAGCAAGGCTGGGGGGGACACTGAAGCTTTCTTT.

The chain couples TRBV19 to TRBJ2-6; weak D call: TRBD1 (5 bases). V lost 4 bases, J lost 3 bases, and 7 bases lay in between. This CDR3 has 14 amino acids. Germline CDR1 and CDR2: LNHDA and SQIVND (reference sequence). CDR3 protein: CASSTGLGANVLTF. In DNA, the CDR3 is TGTGCCAGTAGTACAGGGCTTGGGGCCAACGTCCTGACTTTC. The full variable domain, in which reference TRBV19 and TRBJ2-6 provide the parts outside the CDR3, is DGGITQSPKYLFRKEGQNVTLSCEQNLNHDAMYWYRQDPGQGLRLIYYSQIVNDFQKGDIAEGYSVSREKKESFPLTVTSAQKNPTAFYLCASSTGLGANVLTFGAGSRLTVL.

The sample holds a few counts of this clonotype. V is TRBV28 and J is TRBJ1-6; 9 nucleotides match TRBD1. V dropped 4 bases and J dropped 14; count of bases not matched to a gene: 12. The CDR3 length is 15 residues. In germline, CDR1 is MDHEN, CDR2 SYDVKM. CDR3 DNA sequence: TGTGCCAGCAGTTCGACAGGGGGAAAGGAAGGTGCCCTCCACTTT. Translation gives CASSSTGGKEGALHF. The whole variable domain, filled in from reference TRBV28 and TRBJ1-6, reads DVKVTQSSRYLVKRTGEKVFLECVQDMDHENMFWYRQDPGLGLRLIYFSYDVKMKEKGDIPEGYSVSREKKERFSLILESASTNQTSMYLCASSSTGGKEGALHFGNGTRLTVT.

This chain links TRBV4-2 with TRBJ2-3; D is uncertain. The V and J ends lost 0 bases and 4 bases respectively, with 5 bases between them. This CDR3 is built from 13 residues. Germline V CDR1 and CDR2: LGHNA, YNFKEQ. The CDR3 sequence: CASSQDTPDTQYF. The CDR3 bases are TGTGCCAGCAGCCAAGATACCCCAGATACGCAGTATTTT.

This clonotype was seen many times. The V and J genes are TRBV2 and TRBJ1-2; D is perhaps TRBD1 (5 bases). V was shortened by 6 bases and J by 6 bases, with 14 bases between the two germline ends. Germline CDR1 and CDR2: SNHLY and FYNNEI. This CDR3 is built from 13 residues. CDR3: CASRAGTEDGYTF. The DNA for the CDR3 is TGTGCCAGCAGGGCCGGGACGGAAGATGGCTACACCTTC.

The gene calls are TRBV7-2 and TRBJ2-3; 7 bases are a match to TRBD2. The CDR3 covers 13 residues. Unmatched junction bases numbered 6, after V lost 1 base and J lost 11 bases. Germline CDR1 and CDR2: SGHTA and FQGNSA. The CDR3 is CASSLVATSVQYF. CDR3 DNA sequence: TGTGCCAGCAGCTTAGTCGCAACTAGCGTGCAGTATTTT.

This clonotype has just a few counts. J is TRBJ1-2 and V is TRBV30, with no clear D. CDR3 length: 12 amino acids. Trimming took off 4 bases at V and 8 bases at J, with 14 bases between the two ends. The germline V gene encodes CDR1 GTSNPN and CDR2 SVGIG (reference sequence). In nucleotides, the CDR3 is TGTGCCTGGACGGGGTTACGTCGAGGCTACACCTTC. This translates into CAWTGLRRGYTF.

Ten or more counts support this clonotype. V and J are TRBV20-1 and TRBJ2-1; maybe TRBD2 (5 bases). This CDR3 has 16 amino acids. The V end lost 4 bases, the J end lost 3 bases, and 19 bases lay between the germline ends. Germline CDR1 reads DFQATT; CDR2 reads SNEGSKA (reference sequence). CDR3: CSAKSSSGWSYNEQFF. The CDR3 DNA is TGCAGTGCTAAGTCTTCCTCGGGGTGGAGCTACAATGAGCAGTTCTTC.

V and J are TRBV5-1 and TRBJ2-5, with D hard to call. Germline assignment: CDR1 SGHRS and CDR2 YFSETQ. This CDR3 is 15 amino acids long. V lost 0 bases and J lost 5, with 14 bases in between. In nucleotides, the CDR3 is TGCGCCAGCAGCTTGGGCCTACGGGCGGTTGAGACCCAGTACTTC. The encoded protein is CASSLGLRAVETQYF.

This clonotype has only a few counts. The chain is built from TRBV4-2 and TRBJ2-5; D remains ambiguous. The CDR3 has 15 amino acids. Per germline, CDR1 LGHNA and CDR2 YNFKEQ. Trimming shortened V by 3 bases and J by 1 base, and 12 bases separated the two germline ends. CDR3 in DNA: TGTGCCAGCAGCCAGGATGGTTTAACCCAAGAGACCCAGTACTTC. It specifies CASSQDGLTQETQYF.

Turning to this clonotype: At one end the junction does not follow the germline gene, possibly because of a read error. For the CDR3, the DNA is TGTGCCCGCAGCTTCCCTACAGGGCTCGAGACCCAGTACTTC. Translating it yields CARSFPTGLETQYF. The V call is TRBV7-2, the J call TRBJ2-5; D may be TRBD1 (6 bases). The length of the CDR3 is 14 residues. Germline lookup yields CDR1 SGHTA and CDR2 FQGNSA.

This CDR3 reads CSARVVGQAQPQHF. DNA for the CDR3: TGCAGTGCTAGAGTGGTGGGCCAGGCCCAGCCCCAGCATTTT. This chain connects TRBV20-1 to TRBJ1-5, with D uncertain. Trimming removed 1 base at V and 7 bases at J, with 14 bases between. Germline CDR1 reads DFQATT; CDR2 reads SNEGSKA (reference sequence). The CDR3 runs to 14 residues.

The chain has TRBV20-1 and TRBJ2-3; TRBD2 aligns across 9 bases. The CDR3 is 13 amino acids. After removal of 0 bases from V and 8 bases from J, the junction contained 3 bases not matched to a gene. Germline CDR1 reads DFQATT; CDR2 reads SNEGSKA (reference sequence). The CDR3 loop is CSARDRAGGTQYF. The CDR3 DNA reads as TGCAGTGCTAGAGATAGAGCGGGGGGTACGCAGTATTTT.